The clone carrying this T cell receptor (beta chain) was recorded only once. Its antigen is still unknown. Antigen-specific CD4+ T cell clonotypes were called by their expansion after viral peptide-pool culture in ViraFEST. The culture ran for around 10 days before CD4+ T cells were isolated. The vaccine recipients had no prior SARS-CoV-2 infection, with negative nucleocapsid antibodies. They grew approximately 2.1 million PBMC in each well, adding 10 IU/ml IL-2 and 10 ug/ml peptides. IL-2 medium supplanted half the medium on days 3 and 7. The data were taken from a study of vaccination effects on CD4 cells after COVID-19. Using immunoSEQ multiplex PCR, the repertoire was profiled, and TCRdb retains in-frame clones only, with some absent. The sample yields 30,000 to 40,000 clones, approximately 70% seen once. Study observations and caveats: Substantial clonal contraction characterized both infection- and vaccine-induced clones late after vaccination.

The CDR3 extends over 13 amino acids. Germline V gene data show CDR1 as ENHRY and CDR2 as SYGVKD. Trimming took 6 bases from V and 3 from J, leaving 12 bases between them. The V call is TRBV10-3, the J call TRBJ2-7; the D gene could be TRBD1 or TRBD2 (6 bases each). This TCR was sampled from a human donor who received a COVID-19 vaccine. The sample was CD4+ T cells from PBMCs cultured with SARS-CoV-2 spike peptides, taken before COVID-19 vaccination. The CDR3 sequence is CAIRDGGGYEQYF. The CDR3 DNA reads TGTGCCATCAGGGACGGGGGCGGCTACGAGCAGTACTTC.